This TCR beta chain emerged from a study of blood T cells in healthy people across ages. Donors were systemically healthy Caucasian individuals from Russia aged roughly 6 to 95 years. PBMCs were isolated at a quantity of at least 7 million per sample. This clonotype was recorded a few times. Its antigen is as yet unknown. Study results and caveats: Diversity figures derived from one million T cells were judged to underestimate the true value. Diversity was higher, and naive CD4+ cells more numerous, in long-lived donors than in aged donors.

The use of a sample-barcoded 5' primer and a J-beta primer mix characterized a second PCR of about 7 to 12 cycles. TCRdb analysed the 5' RACE reads with MiXCR anew, one entry per CDR3 protein. This table has 1.5 million to 1.8 million distinct CDR3 sequences, about 42% appearing once. Germline values: CDR1 SGHTA, CDR2 FQGNSA. V was clipped by 5 bases and J by 5 bases, with 12 bases between them. The CDR3 runs 13 residues. The sample taken for sequencing was blood. The V and J genes are TRBV7-2 and TRBJ2-5; D unclear. The origin of this receptor is a young woman in good health. CDR3 amino acids: CASSADRGETQYF. CDR3 DNA sequence: TGTGCCAGCAGCGCCGACCGTGGCGAGACCCAGTACTTC.